Below are 15 T cell receptor beta chains sequenced from a single sample in a study of T cell repertoires in cytomegalovirus infection. TCRdb ran MiXCR on the reads and lists one entry per CDR3 protein. Altogether 150,000 to 200,000 distinct CDR3 sequences are present, under 30% being singletons, with the ten largest covering 31%. The sample consisted of PBMCs. The origin of the receptors is a human donor in good health (CMV status not recorded). Some clones in this sample may be carry-over from other donors' samples.

V is TRBV29-1 and J is TRBJ1-2, with D possibly being TRBD1 (5 bases). Germline CDR1 SQVTM, CDR2 ANQGSEA. Trimming took 3 bases from V and 3 from J, leaving 20 bases between them. The CDR3 spans 16 residues. CDR3 sequence reads: CSVDDPGTGLDYGYTF. The CDR3 DNA is TGCAGCGTTGACGATCCCGGGACCGGCCTGGACTATGGCTACACCTTC. Using reference TRBV29-1 and TRBJ1-2 for the parts outside the CDR3, the full variable domain is SAVISQKPSRDICQRGTSLTIQCQVDSQVTMMFWYRQQPGQSLTLIATANQGSEATYESGFVIDKFPISRPNLTFSTLTVSNMSPEDSSIYLCSVDDPGTGLDYGYTFGSGTRLTVV.

This clonotype was recorded many times. This rearrangement joins TRBV7-2 to TRBJ1-6; D gene ambiguous. CDR3 length: 15 residues. Germline CDR1 is SGHTA and CDR2 is FQGNSA. Trimming cost V 7 bases and J 8 bases, with 18 bases left between them. In nucleotides, the CDR3 is TGTGCCAGCACCCGGGAAAGAGGTTCGGATTCACCCCTCCACTTT. It codes for CASTRERGSDSPLHF.

The V gene is TRBV7-2, the J gene TRBJ1-4; no reliable D call. Trimming left V 2 bases short and J 5 bases short, with 9 bases between. Germline V gene lookup returns CDR1 SGHTA and CDR2 FQGNSA. CDR3 length: 14 residues. CDR3 sequence (DNA): TGTGCCAGCAGCTTATTAGGTCTCAATGAAAAACTGTTTTTT. As protein: CASSLLGLNEKLFF.

The rearrangement uses TRBV20-1 and TRBJ1-3; 8 bases are a match to TRBD1. The CDR3 sequence is 13 residues long. Germline CDR1 is DFQATT and CDR2 is SNEGSKA (reference sequence). With 3 bases clipped from V and 8 bases from J, the junction kept 6 bases outside the gene matches. CDR3 DNA sequence: TGCAGTGCTAGGGAGGACAGGGTTGACACCATATATTTT. Translation: CSAREDRVDTIYF.

This clonotype showed up just a few times. The rearrangement joins TRBV2 to TRBJ2-7, with a weak D call TRBD1 (5 bases). Germline V gives CDR1 SNHLY, CDR2 FYNNEI. This CDR3 has 13 amino acids. Between the trimmed V and J ends, which lost 2 bases and 3 bases, there was a span of 8 bases. CDR3 residues: CASSEQGLYEQYF. The CDR3 nucleotides read TGTGCCAGCAGTGAACAGGGTCTCTACGAGCAGTACTTC.

This CDR3 is CASGRGQENGYTF. CDR3 nucleotide sequence: TGTGCCAGCGGCAGGGGACAGGAGAATGGCTACACCTTC. The rearrangement links TRBV6-5 to TRBJ1-2; 8 nucleotides align to TRBD1. J gave up 6 bases and V 8 bases, and 8 bases lay outside the gene matches. The CDR3 sequence is 13 residues long. Germline V gene data show CDR1 as MNHEY and CDR2 as SVGAGI.

V gene TRBV29-1 combines with J gene TRBJ1-1; the D gene is possibly TRBD1 (5 bases). The V end lost 2 bases, the J end lost 0 bases, and 16 bases lay between the germline ends. The CDR3 has 16 amino acids. The germline V gene has CDR1 SQVTM and CDR2 ANQGSEA. Here the CDR3 DNA reads TGCAGCGTTGAAAGGGCCCCCGGGGGGGTGAACACTGAAGCTTTCTTT. Protein product: CSVERAPGGVNTEAFF.

This sequence joins TRBV7-9 and TRBJ2-7, with TRBD1 as a possible D gene (6 bases). Germline values: CDR1 SEHNR, CDR2 FQNEAQ (reference sequence). The CDR3 runs to 14 residues. Trimming left V 7 bases short and J 7 bases short, with 20 bases between. This CDR3 is CASNSGGLVEEQYF. The CDR3 region has the DNA TGTGCCAGCAACTCTGGGGGCCTCGTTGAGGAGCAGTACTTC.

This chain connects TRBV5-1 to TRBJ1-3; 8 bases match TRBD1. Germline V lookup: CDR1 SGHRS, CDR2 YFSETQ. The V and J ends lost 4 bases and 4 bases, in that order; junction bases with no gene match: 10. This CDR3 has 16 residues. The CDR3 here is CASSPGQGRTGNTIYF. The CDR3 coding sequence is TGCGCCAGCAGCCCCGGACAGGGAAGGACCGGAAACACCATATATTTT.

This clonotype has a count of ten or more. V gene TRBV12-3 or TRBV12-4 combines with J gene TRBJ2-7; D might be TRBD1 or TRBD2, each matching 5 bases. The V and J ends lost 8 bases and 2 bases respectively, with 16 bases between them. The CDR3 consists of 14 residues. The CDR3 nucleotides read TGTGCCAGCGGGGCGGCCCGGGACGCCTACGAGCAGTACTTC. Translating gives CASGAARDAYEQYF.

There are many counts of this clonotype. This chain joins TRBV7-9 and TRBJ2-5, with D perhaps being TRBD1 or TRBD2 (6 bases each). From germline, CDR1 is SEHNR and CDR2 FQNEAQ (reference sequence). With 7 bases removed from V and 5 bases from J, the gap between germline ends came to 20 bases. The CDR3 loop spans 15 amino acids. The DNA for the CDR3 is TGTGCCAGCAAGGGGAGGATGACAGGACAGGAGACCCAGTACTTC. Translated, it gives CASKGRMTGQETQYF.

This clonotype was seen only a few times. DNA of the CDR3: TGCGCCGCCGATCCATGGAGGGAGCTGTTTTTT. It is translated as CAADPWRELFF. The chain combines TRBV23-1 with TRBJ2-2; no clear D gene. TRBV23-1 is sorted into the ORF group, with uncertain function. V was pared by 11 bases and J by 9 bases, with 13 bases between. This CDR3 comprises 11 residues.

This clonotype was recorded at least ten times. The chain joins TRBV6-2 or TRBV6-3 to TRBJ2-3; 12 bases match TRBD2. The CDR3 length is 16 residues. CDR1 MNHEY and CDR2 SVGEGT come from the germline V gene. The V and J ends lost 6 bases and 2 bases, in that order; junction bases with no gene match: 6. The CDR3 DNA sequence: TGTGCCAGCAGACCCCTAGCGGGGGGGACCACAGATACGCAGTATTTT. Its protein product is CASRPLAGGTTDTQYF.

The chain joins TRBV5-4 to TRBJ2-7; D not resolved. Trimming cost V 2 bases and J 6 bases, with 12 bases left between them. Germline V gene data show CDR1 as SGHNT and CDR2 as YYREEE (reference sequence). The CDR3 consists of 13 residues. The CDR3 nucleotides are TGTGCCAGCAGCTTTCCTACATTCGGCGAGCAGTACTTC. It encodes CASSFPTFGEQYF.

This clonotype was detected ten times or more. J is TRBJ2-7 and V is TRBV7-8; 7 nucleotides align to TRBD1. Germline V gene sequence: CDR1 SGHVS, CDR2 FQNEAQ. Trimming at V came to 5 bases and at J to 3 bases, leaving 7 bases not matched to a gene. This CDR3 contains 14 residues. Here the CDR3 reads CASSPGQKIYEQYF. CDR3 in DNA: TGTGCCAGCAGCCCGGGACAGAAAATCTACGAGCAGTACTTC. The full variable domain, with the rest looked up from reference TRBV7-8 and TRBJ2-7, is GAGVSQSPRYKVAKRGQDVALRCDPISGHVSLFWYQQALGQGPEFLTYFQNEAQLDKSGLPSDRFFAERPEGSVSTLKIQRTQQEDSAVYLCASSPGQKIYEQYFGPGTRLTVT.